This is a list of T cell receptor beta chains from one sample in a study of regulatory and conventional T cells in RAG deficiency. TCRdb's copy holds only in-frame clones and misses some; the assay was immunoSEQ multiplex PCR. The data show more than 7,000 clones, around 94% seen once. What was sequenced was CD4+ effector T cells sorted from blood. The receptor set was obtained from a human donor with RAG deficiency presenting as severe combined immunodeficiency. Both conserved end residues are part of each CDR3. D genes are given only for firm matches. Some rows mark clone size as missing; the rest say once, few, many or name a class of expanded clone.

>.|TRBD1|TRBV7-8|TRBJ2-3
TGTGCCAGCATCCCCGGGACAGGGCGTCTACCGGGCACAGATACGCAGTATTTT
CASIPGTGRLPGTDTQYF
>.|TRBD1|TRBV4-1|TRBJ2-1
TGCGCCAGCAGCCAAGAATTCACGGGACAGGGGACCTACAATGAGCAGTTCTTC
CASSQEFTGQGTYNEQFF
>.|.|TRBV5-4|TRBJ2-3
TGTGCCAGCAGCCCTGGATGGGTTACGAATACGCAGTATTTT
CASSPGWVTNTQYF
>.|.|TRBV29-1|TRBJ2-7
TGCAGCGCCTGGACTTCCCTCTCCTACGAGCAGTACTTC
CSAWTSLSYEQYF
>.|.|TRBV28|TRBJ1-2
TGTGCCAGCAGTCCTGGGGTACAGGTCTATGGCTACACCTTC
CASSPGVQVYGYTF
>.|.|TRBV5-1|TRBJ2-7
TGCGCCAGCAGCTCAAAGTACGAGCAGTACTTC
CASSSKYEQYF
>.|.|TRBV30|TRBJ2-5
TGTGCCTGGAGTGTACCCGGGACATACCGGGGGACCCAGTACTTC
CAWSVPGTYRGTQYF
>.|.|TRBV29-1|TRBJ1-1
TGCAGCGTGGGTGGGAGGGGCAGGACTGAAGCTTTCTTT
CSVGGRGRTEAFF
>.|.|TRBV18|TRBJ1-2
TGTGCCAGCTCACCAAACAGGGATGGCTACACCTTC
CASSPNRDGYTF
>.|.|TRBV20-1|TRBJ2-3
TGCAGTGCTAGGGCCCCAGATACGCAGTATTTT
CSARAPDTQYF
>once|TRBD1|TRBV9|TRBJ2-7
TGTGCCAGCAGCGTAGGAGGGGGGACAGGGTCCTACGAGCAGTACTTC
CASSVGGGTGSYEQYF
>.|.|TRBV5-1|TRBJ2-7
TGCGCCAGCAGCTTGGGGATCGTGACAGTCTCCTACGAGCAGTACTTC
CASSLGIVTVSYEQYF
>.|.|TRBV9|TRBJ1-2
TGTGCCAGCAGCGGCTATAGGGGTGGCTATGGCTACACCTTC
CASSGYRGGYGYTF
>.|TRBD1|TRBV5-4|TRBJ2-7
TGTGCCAGCAGCCGACAGGGCTCTTTCTACGAGCAGTACTTC
CASSRQGSFYEQYF
>.|.|TRBV27|TRBJ2-3
TGTGCCAGCAGCCTAGAAGGGCCCACAGATACGCAGTATTTT
CASSLEGPTDTQYF
>.|TRBD1|TRBV10-2|TRBJ2-5
TGCGCCAGCAGTGAGGCGGACAGGGGACAAGAGACCCAGTACTTC
CASSEADRGQETQYF
>.|.|TRBV28|TRBJ2-5
TGTGCCAGCAGCTCAGTGGTGGAGACCCAGTACTTC
CASSSVVETQYF
>.|TRBD1|TRBV4-2|TRBJ2-7
TGTGCCAGCAGAGGACAGGGGTTTTACGAGCAGTACTTC
CASRGQGFYEQYF
>.|.|TRBV28|TRBJ2-4
TGTGCCAGCAGCCCAACTACCCTGGAAGGGGGTAACATTCAGTACTTC
CASSPTTLEGGNIQYF
>.|TRBD2|TRBV10-3|TRBJ2-1
TGTGCCATCAGCGCCGCGGGGGGTGATGAGCAGTTCTTC
CAISAAGGDEQFF
>.|TRBD2|TRBV27|TRBJ2-7
TGTGCCAGCAGTTTATGGTCTAGCGGGATTTCTGTAGACGAGCAGTACTTC
CASSLWSSGISVDEQYF
>.|TRBD1|TRBV6-5|TRBJ2-3
TGTGCCAGCAGTTATCGACAGGGGGCTCGGGATACGCAGTATTTT
CASSYRQGARDTQYF
>.|.|TRBV5-1|TRBJ2-1
TGCGCCAGCAGCTTGGCCAAGGGGGATGAGCAGTTCTTC
CASSLAKGDEQFF
>.|TRBD2|TRBV19|TRBJ2-3
TGTGCCAGTAGTGCTGCGGGAGTATTATCGGATACGCAGTATTTT
CASSAAGVLSDTQYF
>.|TRBD2|TRBV10-3|TRBJ2-6
TGTGCCATCAGTGATCTGGCGGGAGTAACTGGGGCCAACGTCCTGACTTTC
CAISDLAGVTGANVLTF
>once|.|TRBV4-2|TRBJ2-5
TGTGCCAGCAGCCAAGACTCGGGAAGGGAGACCCAGTACTTC
CASSQDSGRETQYF
>.|TRBD1|TRBV7-2|TRBJ2-1
TGTGCCAGCAGCTTAGACAGGGGCTCCTACAATGAGCAGTTCTTC
CASSLDRGSYNEQFF
>.|.|TRBV28|TRBJ2-7
TGTGCCAGCAGTTTTCCTTCAGGACTCTCCTACGAGCAGTACTTC
CASSFPSGLSYEQYF
>.|TRBD1|TRBV7-9|TRBJ2-3
TGTGCCAGCAGCCGTCTGAGGGGGCGCACAGATACGCAGTATTTT
CASSRLRGRTDTQYF
>.|.|TRBV5-1|TRBJ2-2
TGCGCCAGCAGCTTGCAGGGGCGAGGCGACACCGGGGAGCTGTTTTTT
CASSLQGRGDTGELFF
>few|.|TRBV9|TRBJ1-2
TGTGCCAGCAGCCCTCGACAGGTATTTCAGTATGGCTACACCTTC
CASSPRQVFQYGYTF
>.|.|TRBV4-3|TRBJ2-3
TGCGCCAGCAGCCAAGATCTCAGGGTCACAGATACGCAGTATTTT
CASSQDLRVTDTQYF
>.|.|TRBV15|TRBJ2-4
TGTGCCACCAGCAGGGACAGAAACATTCAGTACTTC
CATSRDRNIQYF
>.|.|TRBV7-2|TRBJ2-5
TGTGCCAGCAGCTTAGGAATCGGGACCCAGTACTTC
CASSLGIGTQYF
>.|.|TRBV5-1|TRBJ1-2
TGCGCCAGCAGCTTGTCACAGATTAACTATGGCTACACCTTC
CASSLSQINYGYTF
>once|.|TRBV5-6|TRBJ1-3
TGTGCCAGCAGCTACGCAGGGCCCACGGGAAACACCATATATTTT
CASSYAGPTGNTIYF
>.|.|TRBV7-2|TRBJ2-3
TGTGCCAGCAGCTTAGACAGCCAAGGCGATACGCAGTATTTT
CASSLDSQGDTQYF
>.|.|TRBV5-1|TRBJ2-5
TGCGCCAGCAGCTTGGGGGCAGGAAGAGAGACCCAGTACTTC
CASSLGAGRETQYF
>.|.|TRBV7-3|TRBJ2-1
TGTGCCAGCAGCTTGGACGGGAAGAATGAGCAGTTCTTC
CASSLDGKNEQFF
>.|.|TRBV6-5|TRBJ1-1
TGTGCCAGCAGCCAAGACAGGAGGGTTGAAGCTTTCTTT
CASSQDRRVEAFF
>.|.|TRBV7-3|TRBJ2-5
TGTGCCAGCAGCTTAGGACACCAAGAGACCCAGTACTTC
CASSLGHQETQYF
>.|.|TRBV5-1|TRBJ2-1
TGCGCCAGCAGCTCCAGGACCCTCCGGTACAATGAGCAGTTCTTC
CASSSRTLRYNEQFF